The 30 T cell receptor beta chains presented below share a single source sample, sequenced in a study of control samples from healthy donors and cancer patients. Libraries were prepared by immunoSEQ multiplex PCR; TCRdb keeps only in-frame clonotypes and omits some of them. The sample carries 45,000 to 70,000 clones, less than 95% recorded once. The specimen sequenced was PBMCs. The receptors originated from a man aged 25 to 40 with colorectal cancer.

This chain links TRBV19 with TRBJ1-1; D remains ambiguous. V was cut by 3 bases and J by 11 bases, with 10 bases left in between. Looked up from germline, CDR1 is LNHDA and CDR2 is SQIVND (reference sequence). This CDR3 has 11 residues. The CDR3 sequence is CASSISNRAFF. The CDR3 nucleotides are TGTGCCAGTAGTATCTCAAACCGGGCTTTCTTT. The complete variable domain, with remaining parts taken from reference TRBV19 and TRBJ1-1, reads DGGITQSPKYLFRKEGQNVTLSCEQNLNHDAMYWYRQDPGQGLRLIYYSQIVNDFQKGDIAEGYSVSREKKESFPLTVTSAQKNPTAFYLCASSISNRAFFGQGTRLTVV.

This clone appeared a single time. The V gene is TRBV6-2 or TRBV6-3, the J gene TRBJ2-6; D unclear. V lost 5 bases, J lost 0 bases, and 8 bases lay in between. CDR3 length: 15 amino acids. Germline V CDR1 and CDR2: MNHEY, SVGEGT. The CDR3 region is CASSQLGSGANVLTF. The CDR3 bases are TGTGCCAGCAGTCAACTGGGCTCTGGGGCCAACGTCCTGACTTTC.

V and J are TRBV6-5 and TRBJ1-1; D is unresolved. This CDR3 region has 14 residues. Looked up from germline, CDR1 is MNHEY and CDR2 is SVGAGI. The ends were cut back, 2 bases at V and 1 base at J, with 8 bases in the middle. This CDR3 reads CASSYNEENTEAFF. The CDR3 DNA reads as TGTGCCAGCAGTTACAATGAGGAGAACACTGAAGCTTTCTTT.

The rearrangement links TRBV6-4 to TRBJ1-5, with 9 bases matching TRBD1. V trimming: 0 bases; J trimming: 0 bases; junction bases outside the gene matches: 9. This CDR3 spans 19 amino acids. Germline V gene lookup returns CDR1 MRHNA and CDR2 SNTAGT. The CDR3 sequence is CASSDSAGDRADSNQPQHF. Written as DNA, the CDR3 is TGTGCCAGCAGTGACTCGGCTGGGGACAGGGCAGATAGCAATCAGCCCCAGCATTTT.

The genes are TRBV12-5 and TRBJ1-2; D is unclear. The germline V and J ends were trimmed by 0 bases and 4 bases, with 15 bases remaining between them. Germline-derived CDR1 and CDR2 are LGHNT and FRNRAP. The CDR3 covers 16 residues. CDR3 in DNA: TGTGCTAGTGGTTTGGTAACACGGGCGGAGAGCTATGGCTACACCTTC. It is translated as CASGLVTRAESYGYTF.

This rearrangement joins TRBV19 to TRBJ1-2; no clear D. V dropped 11 bases and J dropped 3 bases, with 16 bases sitting between them. The CDR3 contains 13 residues. The germline V gene encodes CDR1 LNHDA and CDR2 SQIVND (reference sequence). The CDR3 reads CASSTGFYYGYTF. The DNA of the CDR3 is TGTGCCTCCTCAACGGGGTTTTACTATGGCTACACCTTC.

This chain uses TRBV6-5 with TRBJ1-6; D uncertain. This CDR3 comprises 11 residues. V dropped 0 bases and J dropped 15 bases, with 6 bases sitting between them. Per the germline V gene, CDR1 is MNHEY and CDR2 is SVGAGI. The CDR3 DNA is TGTGCCAGCAGTTACTCTCTGGTCCTCCACTTT. As protein: CASSYSLVLHF.

The V and J genes are TRBV5-1 and TRBJ1-2; TRBD1 aligns across 7 bases. J was trimmed by 8 bases and V by 3 bases; bases with no gene match: 7. This CDR3 spans 13 amino acids. Germline-derived CDR1 and CDR2 are SGHRS and YFSETQ. In DNA, the CDR3 is TGCGCCAGCAGCTGGACAGGAGGGGGGGGCTACACCTTC. Translation gives CASSWTGGGGYTF.

The chain links TRBV3-1 (or the pseudogene TRBV3-2) to TRBJ2-3, with 16 bases aligning to TRBD2. The CDR3 length is 16 residues. Germline V gene sequence: CDR1 LGHDT, CDR2 YNNKEL (reference sequence). After removal of 1 base from V and 6 bases from J, the junction contained 1 base not matched to a gene. This CDR3 reads CASSQAGLAGGDTQYF. The DNA for the CDR3 is TGTGCCAGCAGCCAAGCGGGACTAGCGGGGGGGGATACGCAGTATTTT.

The chain combines TRBV3-1 (or the pseudogene TRBV3-2) with TRBJ1-4; D is uncertain. CDR3 size: 16 residues. V lost 0 bases to trimming and J lost 7 bases, with 15 bases between them. Germline V gives CDR1 LGHDT, CDR2 YNNKEL (reference sequence). CDR3 loop: CASSQDPAATREKLFF. CDR3 nucleotide sequence: TGTGCCAGCAGCCAAGACCCCGCAGCCACCCGTGAAAAACTGTTTTTT.

The J gene is TRBJ2-2, the V gene TRBV5-6, with D possibly being TRBD2 (7 bases). This CDR3 region has 15 residues. Trimming removed 2 bases at V and 4 bases at J, with 12 bases between. The germline V gene encodes CDR1 SGHDT and CDR2 YYEEEE. This CDR3 reads CASSFWGGGTGELFF. CDR3 bases: TGTGCCAGCAGCTTTTGGGGGGGCGGCACCGGGGAGCTGTTTTTT.

This rearrangement joins TRBV19 to TRBJ2-1, with D perhaps matching TRBD1 (6 bases). Per the germline V gene, CDR1 is LNHDA and CDR2 is SQIVND (reference sequence). This CDR3 is 15 amino acids long. Trimming pared 7 bases from V and 0 bases from J, leaving 13 bases between. CDR3 bases: TGTGCCAGTAAGGTTACAGGGAACTCCTACAATGAGCAGTTCTTC. This sequence encodes CASKVTGNSYNEQFF.

J is TRBJ2-7 and V is TRBV11-2, with TRBD1 as a possible D gene (5 bases). The V end was cut by 1 base, the J end by 0 bases, with 13 bases between. The CDR3 has 16 residues. From germline, CDR1 is SGHAT and CDR2 FQNNGV. The CDR3 DNA is TGTGCCAGCAGCTTAGTCGGACATTCTTTCTCCTACGAGCAGTACTTC. It is translated as CASSLVGHSFSYEQYF.

The J gene is TRBJ2-1, the V gene TRBV6-5, with 11 nucleotides matching TRBD1. V was pared by 2 bases and J by 9 bases, with 6 bases of the junction left unmatched. Per germline, CDR1 MNHEY and CDR2 SVGAGI. The CDR3 runs 15 residues. For the CDR3, the DNA is TGTGCCAGCAGTTACGGACAGGGGGCGCCGGGTGAGCAGTTCTTC. This translates into CASSYGQGAPGEQFF.

The genes are TRBV19 and TRBJ2-5, with D perhaps being TRBD1 or TRBD2 (5 bases each). This CDR3 contains 14 residues. Germline V lookup: CDR1 LNHDA, CDR2 SQIVND (reference sequence). V dropped 4 bases and J dropped 5 bases, with 14 bases sitting between them. The chain's CDR3 is CASSTSGTFETQYF. For the CDR3, the DNA is TGTGCCAGTAGTACGTCCGGGACCTTCGAGACCCAGTACTTC.

The rearrangement joins TRBV7-2 to TRBJ1-2; TRBD1 aligns across 8 bases. The V segment lost 0 bases and the J segment 7 bases; nucleotides outside the gene matches: 7. The CDR3 loop spans 15 amino acids. Germline V CDR1 and CDR2: SGHTA, FQGNSA. For the CDR3, the DNA is TGTGCCAGCAGCTTAGCGGGCCAGGGGGCGAGTGGCTACACCTTC. This codes for CASSLAGQGASGYTF.

The V call is TRBV29-1, the J call TRBJ2-7; D ambiguous. CDR3 length: 12 residues. CDR1 is SQVTM and CDR2 is ANQGSEA in the germline V gene. V was shortened by 0 bases and J by 4 bases, with 7 bases between the two germline ends. CDR3 loop: CSVEEAGYEQYF. The DNA for the CDR3 is TGCAGCGTTGAAGAGGCAGGTTACGAGCAGTACTTC.

V and J are TRBV6-1 and TRBJ1-6; TRBD1 agrees at 8 bases. The CDR3 totals 17 residues. J was trimmed by 7 bases and V by 0 bases; bases with no gene match: 8. Germline V gene data show CDR1 as MNHNS and CDR2 as SASEGT. DNA of the CDR3: TGTGCCAGCAGTGAAGCGTCACCGGGACAGGAAAATTCACCCCTCCACTTT. It codes for CASSEASPGQENSPLHF.

This clone was detected only a few times. The rearrangement uses TRBV6-2 or TRBV6-3 and TRBJ1-3; D is undetermined. The CDR3 length is 14 residues. CDR1 and CDR2 from the germline V gene are MNHEY and SVGEGT. The V end lost 0 bases, the J end lost 3 bases, and 6 bases lay between the germline ends. The CDR3 bases are TGTGCCAGCAGTTACTCGGGCCTTGGAAACACCATATATTTT. The encoded protein is CASSYSGLGNTIYF.

This chain links TRBV11-2 with TRBJ1-2; D remains ambiguous. This CDR3 comprises 15 residues. The ends were cut back, 5 bases at V and 8 bases at J, with 21 bases in the middle. The germline gives CDR1 SGHAT, CDR2 FQNNGV. CDR3 sequence: CASSPLVGPRGGYTF. The CDR3 nucleotides read TGTGCCAGCAGCCCCCTCGTTGGTCCACGCGGAGGCTACACCTTC.

The chain couples TRBV19 to TRBJ1-2; 7 bases align to TRBD1. J was trimmed by 3 bases and V by 4 bases; bases with no gene match: 8. CDR1 and CDR2 from the germline V gene are LNHDA and SQIVND (reference sequence). The CDR3 runs to 15 residues. CDR3 amino acids: CASSRLTGVDYGYTF. The CDR3 nucleotides are TGTGCCAGTAGTAGACTCACAGGGGTAGACTATGGCTACACCTTC. Drawing the rest from reference TRBV19 and TRBJ1-2, the complete variable domain is DGGITQSPKYLFRKEGQNVTLSCEQNLNHDAMYWYRQDPGQGLRLIYYSQIVNDFQKGDIAEGYSVSREKKESFPLTVTSAQKNPTAFYLCASSRLTGVDYGYTFGSGTRLTVV.

The V call is TRBV27, the J call TRBJ2-6, with D possibly matching TRBD2 (6 bases). The CDR3 loop spans 15 amino acids. Trimming left V 6 bases short and J 0 bases short, with 9 bases between. CDR1 and CDR2 (germline): MNHEY, SMNVEV (reference sequence). The CDR3 loop is CASRGGDSGANVLTF. Written as DNA, the CDR3 is TGTGCCAGCAGGGGAGGTGACTCTGGGGCCAACGTCCTGACTTTC. Based on the CDR3 plus reference TRBV27 and TRBJ2-6, the full variable domain is EAQVTQNPRYLITVTGKKLTVTCSQNMNHEYMSWYRQDPGLGLRQIYYSMNVEVTDKGDVPEGYKVSRKEKRNFPLILESPSPNQTSLYFCASRGGDSGANVLTFGAGSRLTVL.

The rearrangement uses TRBV5-1 and TRBJ2-3; a weak D match, TRBD1 (7 bases). Germline V lookup: CDR1 SGHRS, CDR2 YFSETQ. The CDR3 covers 14 residues. V was shortened by 7 bases and J by 0 bases, with 12 bases between the two germline ends. In nucleotides, the CDR3 is TGCGCCAGCTGGGGGGACAGCAGCACAGATACGCAGTATTTT. Protein product: CASWGDSSTDTQYF.

The chain has TRBV7-2 and TRBJ2-7; the D gene is possibly TRBD2 (6 bases). V lost 0 bases to trimming and J lost 0 bases, with 9 bases between them. Germline CDR1 and CDR2: SGHTA and FQGNSA. CDR3 length: 15 residues. The CDR3, as DNA: TGTGCCAGCAGCTTAGCTAGCGGCTTCTCCTACGAGCAGTACTTC. This encodes CASSLASGFSYEQYF.

This clone was seen just once. This chain connects TRBV6-2 or TRBV6-3 to TRBJ2-5; D gene uncertain. Trimming took 2 bases from V and 4 from J, leaving 8 bases between them. Germline loops: CDR1 MNHEY, CDR2 SVGEGT. There are 13 residues in the CDR3. In nucleotides, the CDR3 is TGTGCCAGCAGTTACGGAGAAAGAGAGACCCAGTACTTC. Its protein product is CASSYGERETQYF.

The J gene is TRBJ2-3, the V gene TRBV5-1; D unclear. The V gene lost 1 base and the J gene lost 2 bases, with 14 bases spanning the gap. Looked up from germline, CDR1 is SGHRS and CDR2 is YFSETQ. The CDR3 extends over 16 amino acids. For the CDR3, the DNA is TGCGCCAGCAGCTTGCTAGTGGCCAGGTTCACAGATACGCAGTATTTT. It yields the protein CASSLLVARFTDTQYF. Combining the CDR3 with reference TRBV5-1 and TRBJ2-3 gives the whole variable domain KAGVTQTPRYLIKTRGQQVTLSCSPISGHRSVSWYQQTPGQGLQFLFEYFSETQRNKGNFPGRFSGRQFSNSRSEMNVSTLELGDSALYLCASSLLVARFTDTQYFGPGTRLTVL.

This clone appeared a single time. The CDR3 DNA reads as TGCAGCGTCCTACCCCCGGGGGGCCCCCTTTCCTACAATGAGCAGTTCTTC. Its translation is CSVLPPGGPLSYNEQFF. The chain combines TRBV29-1 with TRBJ2-1; maybe TRBD2 (7 bases). CDR3 size: 17 residues. Germline loops: CDR1 SQVTM, CDR2 ANQGSEA. Between the trimmed V and J ends, which lost 6 bases and 1 base, there was a span of 22 bases.

This chain uses TRBV5-6 with TRBJ2-3; D gene uncertain. Germline CDR1 SGHDT, CDR2 YYEEEE. The V gene lost 5 bases and the J gene lost 3 bases, with 25 bases spanning the gap. The CDR3 runs 18 residues. CDR3 nucleotides: TGTGCCAGCAGTCCTTTTGCTAGGGCAGGAATAACGACAGATACGCAGTATTTT. Translation gives CASSPFARAGITTDTQYF.

This chain joins TRBV6-5 and TRBJ1-1; D perhaps matches TRBD1 (5 bases). This CDR3 is 14 amino acids long. V lost 2 bases, J lost 2 bases, and 9 bases lay in between. Germline V lookup: CDR1 MNHEY, CDR2 SVGAGI. CDR3 nucleotide sequence: TGTGCCAGCAGTTACGCTACAGGTAACACTGAAGCTTTCTTT. Protein: CASSYATGNTEAFF.

The chain couples TRBV12-3 or TRBV12-4 to TRBJ2-2, with D possibly TRBD1 on 5 matching bases. V was cut by 8 bases and J by 6 bases, with 13 bases left in between. The CDR3 sequence is 13 residues long. The CDR3 coding sequence is TGTGCCAGCTATGGACATGTTCCCGGGGAGCTGTTTTTT. Amino acid sequence: CASYGHVPGELFF.